This is a list of T cell receptor beta chains from one sample in a study of blood T cell repertoires in COVID-19. Data came from immunoSEQ multiplex PCR; TCRdb stores just in-frame clones and leaves some out. In the table there are just over 150,000 clones, around 80% of which are singletons. The sample comprised peripheral blood. The receptor set was obtained from a woman older than 75 with acute or convalescent COVID-19. The CDR3 runs from the conserved cysteine through the conserved F or W.

18 | TRBJ2-3 | TRBV2 | CASSLLAGGPKSTDTQYF
14 | TRBJ2-7 | TRBV18 | CASSPSTRSYEQYF
11 | TRBJ2-7 | TRBV15 | CATSRRYEQYF
14 | TRBJ1-6 | TRBV19 | CASSKQGEHSPLHF
13 | TRBJ2-1 | TRBV6-5 | CASSYSGANEQFF
14 | TRBJ2-2 | TRBV7-7 | CASSPVGLAGRLFF
12 | TRBJ2-7 | TRBV10-2 | CASSGTAYEQYF
14 | TRBJ2-4 | TRBV5-6 | CASSLGTGGNIQYF
12 | TRBJ1-1 | TRBV14 | CASSLQNTEAFF
13 | TRBJ2-1 | TRBV2 | CAISPGLNNEQFF
14 | TRBJ2-4 | TRBV18 | CASSPGGKENIQYF
15 | TRBJ1-1 | TRBV5-1 | CASSLGGLPETEAFF
15 | TRBJ2-7 | TRBV7-8 | CASSAVAGGYGEQYF
14 | TRBJ2-1 | TRBV19 | CASSIMAGEGEQFF
14 | TRBJ1-1 | TRBV6-5 | CASGPGAMNTEAFF
16 | TRBJ1-1 | TRBV7-9 | CASSSDRGRRNTEAFF
14 | TRBJ2-7 | TRBV11-2 | CASRPGGMGGEQYF
14 | TRBJ1-1 | TRBV4-1 | CASSQALGNTEAFF
13 | TRBJ2-7 | TRBV29-1 | CSVERGTGERQYF
16 | TRBJ1-2 | TRBV21-1 | CASSPWEGTTYYGYTF
15 | TRBJ2-1 | TRBV5-6 | CASSLSAERFNEQFF
13 | TRBJ2-7 | TRBV20-1 | CSASASGRDEQYF
14 | TRBJ2-7 | TRBV10-2 | CASSDQRVRREQYF
14 | TRBJ2-5 | TRBV28 | CASSETGGWETQYF
16 | TRBJ2-7 | TRBV5-1 | CASSSHGLAGGREQYF
15 | TRBJ1-2 | TRBV3-1/TRBV3-2 | CASSQVVGTGYGYTF
15 | TRBJ2-4 | TRBV3-1/TRBV3-2 | CAISRDSLNKNIQYF